Below are 4 T cell receptor beta chains sequenced from a single sample in a study of cytomegalovirus exposure and HLA in healthy donors. PCR used 60 Vbeta primers and 13 Jbeta primers. The data were produced by immunoSEQ multiplex PCR, yet TCRdb's version contains in-frame clones alone and is incomplete. The sample lists roughly 100,000 clones; roughly four fifths were seen once. The sample consisted of PBMCs. These receptors were taken from a man in his forties or fifties in good health and CMV-seronegative.

J is TRBJ2-5 and V is TRBV7-2, with 7 bases identical to TRBD1. The CDR3 has 14 amino acids. After removal of 2 bases from V and 5 bases from J, the junction contained 5 bases not matched to a gene. The V gene's germline CDR1 is SGHTA and CDR2 FQGNSA. The CDR3 DNA is TGTGCCAGCAGCTTACGAAAGGGGGCGGAGACCCAGTACTTC. Its translation: CASSLRKGAETQYF.

The chain carries TRBV6-5 and TRBJ1-1, with D perhaps TRBD1 (5 bases). The V end lost 2 bases, the J end lost 1 base, and 11 bases lay between the germline ends. CDR1 and CDR2 from the germline V gene are MNHEY and SVGAGI. This CDR3 contains 15 residues. In DNA form, the CDR3 reads TGTGCCAGCAGTTACAGGGGTGGATCGAACACTGAAGCTTTCTTT. Translation gives CASSYRGGSNTEAFF.

CDR3 region: CASSAGLATDTQYF. CDR3 DNA sequence: TGCGCCAGCAGCGCTGGACTAGCCACAGATACGCAGTATTTT. V and J are TRBV5-1 and TRBJ2-3; 8 bases agree with TRBD2. Germline CDR1 reads SGHRS; CDR2 reads YFSETQ. The ends lost 4 bases at V and 2 bases at J; junction bases unmatched: 3. The CDR3 extends over 14 amino acids.

This clone has just a few counts. This chain joins TRBV4-2 and TRBJ2-3, with TRBD2 identical over 12 bases. Trimming cost V 0 bases and J 4 bases; bases outside gene matches: 17. The germline V gene encodes CDR1 LGHNA and CDR2 YNFKEQ. The CDR3 is 21 residues long. CDR3 sequence (DNA): TGTGCCAGCAGCCAAGAAAGTCTAGTCTACTCCCTAGCGGGGGGGGCAGATACGCAGTATTTT. Its protein product is CASSQESLVYSLAGGADTQYF.